This is a list of T cell receptor beta chains from one sample in a study of cytomegalovirus exposure and HLA in healthy donors. Clones were read by immunoSEQ multiplex PCR, and TCRdb kept only the in-frame ones, dropping some. The sample has some 130,000 clones, around 82% seen once. What was sequenced was PBMCs. The source is a male donor in good health and CMV-seropositive. Both conserved end residues are part of each CDR3. D genes are given only for firm matches. Size is omitted from some rows. Given values are once, few, many or a class for expanded clones.

.	TRBJ2-7	TRBV28	.	CASSSFTRQTIYEQYF
.	TRBJ2-3	TRBV30	.	CAWRSSAADTQYF
.	TRBJ1-2	TRBV10-3	.	CAISSGSRGLAFGYTF
once	TRBJ2-7	TRBV5-5	.	CASSLTGPYEQYF
once	TRBJ2-7	TRBV30	.	CAWTGGDAYEQYF
once	TRBJ2-3	TRBV6-5	TRBD2	CASSYSGGPRTDTQYF
.	TRBJ2-7	TRBV10-3	TRBD1	CAISGDRHSYEQYF
.	TRBJ1-3	TRBV9	TRBD1	CASSGLKNSGTGLGNTIYF
.	TRBJ2-3	TRBV4-3	.	CASSQTTQDTQYF
.	TRBJ1-1	TRBV30	.	CAAYPGREAFF
.	TRBJ2-5	TRBV5-1	TRBD2	CASSLGTSGGETQYF
.	TRBJ2-7	TRBV5-1	TRBD2	CASSLLGGSSYEQYF
.	TRBJ2-1	TRBV9	TRBD2	CASSVGGRASGPYNEQFF
.	TRBJ1-5	TRBV28	.	CAVGGLWGGNQPQHF
.	TRBJ2-7	TRBV6-5	.	CASSPSGSYEQYF
.	TRBJ1-1	TRBV5-6	.	CASSSIIQGRAFF
.	TRBJ1-5	TRBV6-6	TRBD1	CASSYSTTGSRPQHF
.	TRBJ2-7	TRBV5-1	TRBD2	CASSIETSGPQRGYEQYF
.	TRBJ2-5	TRBV7-9	.	CASSQEMTGQETQYF
.	TRBJ2-7	TRBV5-1	.	CASSYTGSYEQYF
few	TRBJ2-1	TRBV18	TRBD2	CASSPGSGLAGGRLFF
once	TRBJ1-1	TRBV11-2	.	CASSFTGLGNTEAFF
.	TRBJ2-5	TRBV28	.	CASSSTGLQETQYF
.	TRBJ1-1	TRBV7-9	.	CASSARTANTEAFF
few	TRBJ2-7	TRBV10-3	TRBD2	CATLAGGPYEQYF
.	TRBJ2-2	TRBV4-3	.	CASSQEGARTTGELFF
.	TRBJ1-2	TRBV13	TRBD1	CASSLATGDGYTF
.	TRBJ2-5	TRBV9	.	CASSPPSPRRGQTQYF
.	TRBJ2-1	TRBV18	TRBD2	CASSPSGRGSYNEQFF
.	.	TRBV9	TRBD2	CASSPPGASGSYEQYF
.	TRBJ2-1	TRBV14	TRBD2	CASSQVVGEREGPYNEQFF
.	TRBJ1-1	TRBV2	.	CASAPSRTENTEAFF
.	TRBJ2-7	TRBV28	TRBD2	CASRRSGSPYEQYF
.	TRBJ2-7	TRBV5-1	.	CASSSDSVYEQYF
once	TRBJ2-6	TRBV2	.	CASREGGAGANVLTF
.	TRBJ1-1	TRBV11-2	TRBD1	CASSLLDRATEAFF
.	TRBJ1-6	TRBV7-9	TRBD1	CASHEGQGVSPLHF
.	TRBJ2-5	TRBV11-3	TRBD2	CASSLREGETQYF
.	TRBJ2-1	TRBV7-9	.	CASSSEANEQFF
.	TRBJ1-2	TRBV7-2	.	CASSLMGLFNYGYTF
.	TRBJ2-7	TRBV9	TRBD2	CASSVGPTSATYEQYF
.	TRBJ2-2	TRBV6-5	.	CASSRGRNTGELFF
.	TRBJ2-1	TRBV30	.	CAWSKSTNEQFF
.	TRBJ2-5	TRBV6-5	.	CASSTHRGQETQYF
few	TRBJ1-3	TRBV27	.	CASSPRGEGVGSGNTIYF
.	TRBJ2-7	TRBV18	.	CASSPPFITGEQYF
few	TRBJ2-1	TRBV29-1	TRBD1	CSVEDWGTGGRNEQFF
once	TRBJ2-5	TRBV15	.	CATSRGPSRHRETQYF
.	TRBJ2-5	TRBV27	TRBD2	CASSLFSGRGRETQYF
.	.	TRBV12-2	.	CASRLTGGSGPEQYF
.	TRBJ1-1	TRBV18	TRBD1	CASSPGTGAEAFF
.	TRBJ2-7	TRBV10-3	.	CAISEYAARGENYEQYF
.	TRBJ2-7	TRBV28	TRBD1	CASRSERGPSYEQYF
.	TRBJ2-7	TRBV7-3	TRBD2	CASSPTSGSYEQYF
.	TRBJ1-4	TRBV18	.	CASSPPGVREKLFF
.	TRBJ2-1	TRBV29-1	TRBD2	CSVTGGKNEQFF
.	TRBJ1-3	TRBV21-1	.	CASSRMRHSGNTIYF